These 30 T cell receptor beta chains were sequenced from one sample in a study of cytotoxic CD8 clonotypes in ibrutinib-treated CLL. Sequencing used immunoSEQ multiplex PCR; TCRdb keeps in-frame clones, though not all of them. The repertoire holds about 9,000 clones, over 60% seen once, with 35% to 45% in the top ten. The source was PBMCs, collected before ibrutinib treatment. The receptors originated from a human donor with chronic lymphocytic leukemia.

This chain joins TRBV28 and TRBJ2-7, with a possible D match to TRBD2 (7 bases). Germline CDR1 is MDHEN and CDR2 is SYDVKM. CDR3 size: 17 residues. The V gene lost 3 bases and the J gene lost 2 bases, with 20 bases spanning the gap. Here the CDR3 reads CASSFARGEGYPYEQYF. In DNA form, the CDR3 reads TGTGCCAGCAGTTTCGCTAGGGGGGAGGGTTACCCCTACGAGCAGTACTTC.

This clone was detected only a few times. The chain recombines TRBV27 with TRBJ1-1; TRBD1 is a possible D gene (6 bases). V was shortened by 5 bases and J by 2 bases, with 9 bases between the two germline ends. The germline V gene has CDR1 MNHEY and CDR2 SMNVEV (reference sequence). CDR3 length equals 13 residues. CDR3 amino acids: CASSQQGNTEAFF. CDR3 DNA: TGTGCCAGCAGTCAACAGGGTAACACTGAAGCTTTCTTT.

Of note for this clone: One base away lies a much larger clone, so this may be a sequencing read error. The chain uses TRBV5-6 and TRBJ2-1, with 9 bases that match TRBD1. The trim removed 2 bases at V and 2 bases at J, leaving 2 bases unmatched. The CDR3 has 15 residues. Germline CDR1 reads SGHDT; CDR2 reads YYEEEE. CDR3 in DNA: TGTGCCAGCAGCTTTGGGGACAGGGCCTACAATGAGCAGTTCTTC. Its protein product is CASSFGDRAYNEQFF. Full variable domain (missing parts from reference TRBV5-6 and TRBJ2-1): DAGVTQSPTHLIKTRGQQVTLRCSPKSGHDTVSWYQQALGQGPQFIFQYYEEEERQRGNFPDRFSGHQFPNYSSELNVNALLLGDSALYLCASSFGDRAYNEQFFGPGTRLTVL.

V and J are TRBV19 and TRBJ1-5; D is undetermined. The germline V gene encodes CDR1 LNHDA and CDR2 SQIVND (reference sequence). The V end was cut by 5 bases, the J end by 0 bases, with 11 bases between. This CDR3 region has 15 residues. The CDR3 sequence: CASSVGINSNQPQHF. Written as DNA, the CDR3 is TGTGCCAGTAGTGTGGGGATAAATAGCAATCAGCCCCAGCATTTT.

This clone is medium-sized in the sample. The chain links TRBV29-1 to TRBJ2-3, with D possibly matching TRBD1 (8 bases). This CDR3 contains 18 residues. The germline CDR1 and CDR2 sequences are SQVTM and ANQGSEA. Trimming stripped 3 bases from V and 5 bases from J, with 27 bases between. The CDR3 spells CSVEGQGASGRAKDTQYF. The CDR3 DNA reads TGCAGCGTTGAGGGGCAGGGGGCCAGTGGGAGGGCTAAAGATACGCAGTATTTT.

V gene TRBV4-1 combines with J gene TRBJ2-5, with a weak D call TRBD2 (6 bases). The CDR3 is 16 residues long. V was shortened by 1 base and J by 4 bases, with 16 bases between the two germline ends. From germline, CDR1 is MGHRA and CDR2 YSYEKL. CDR3 nucleotides: TGCGCCAGCAGCCAAGGGACGGCAACTAGCAGAGAGACCCAGTACTTC. It specifies CASSQGTATSRETQYF.

The chain employs TRBV7-3 and TRBJ2-1; 7 bases fit TRBD2. The germline V gene encodes CDR1 SGHTA and CDR2 FQGTGA. After removal of 0 bases from V and 10 bases from J, the junction contained 6 bases not matched to a gene. This CDR3 is built from 14 residues. CDR3 in amino acids: CASSLTGGPGEQFF. DNA for the CDR3: TGTGCCAGCAGCTTAACGGGAGGGCCGGGAGAGCAGTTCTTC.

V usage is TRBV7-9 and J usage is TRBJ1-1; D is unresolved. The V gene's germline CDR1 is SEHNR and CDR2 FQNEAQ (reference sequence). The length of the CDR3 is 15 residues. The ends were cut back, 4 bases at V and 0 bases at J, with 12 bases in the middle. The CDR3 is CASSSRGSMNTEAFF. In DNA, the CDR3 is TGTGCCAGCAGCTCACGGGGTTCTATGAACACTGAAGCTTTCTTT. Based on the CDR3 plus reference TRBV7-9 and TRBJ1-1, the full variable domain is DTGVSQNPRHKITKRGQNVTFRCDPISEHNRLYWYRQTLGQGPEFLTYFQNEAQLEKSRLLSDRFSAERPKGSFSTLEIQRTEQGDSAMYLCASSSRGSMNTEAFFGQGTRLTVV.

In DNA, the CDR3 is TGCGCCAGCAGCTTCGACAGTGTAGGATCGGGAATCTACAATGAGCAGTTCTTC. Encoded protein: CASSFDSVGSGIYNEQFF. The V and J genes are TRBV5-1 and TRBJ2-1; D assignment may be TRBD1 or TRBD2 (5 bases each). The CDR3 consists of 18 residues. Per germline, CDR1 SGHRS and CDR2 YFSETQ. V was trimmed by 2 bases and J by 3 bases, leaving 21 bases between them. Together with reference TRBV5-1 and TRBJ2-1, the CDR3 gives the full variable domain: KAGVTQTPRYLIKTRGQQVTLSCSPISGHRSVSWYQQTPGQGLQFLFEYFSETQRNKGNFPGRFSGRQFSNSRSEMNVSTLELGDSALYLCASSFDSVGSGIYNEQFFGPGTRLTVL.

This chain uses TRBV6-4 with TRBJ2-3, with TRBD1 matching over 8 bases. J gave up 6 bases and V 6 bases, and 8 bases lay outside the gene matches. This CDR3 has 14 amino acids. The germline CDR1 and CDR2 sequences are MRHNA and SNTAGT. In DNA, the CDR3 is TGTGCCAGCAGCCCAGGGGGCCGCGGGGATACGCAGTATTTT. Translated: CASSPGGRGDTQYF.

This chain uses TRBV19 with TRBJ1-1; no clear D. V shed 4 bases and J shed 5 bases, with 11 bases lying between them. This CDR3 is 13 amino acids long. Germline lookup yields CDR1 LNHDA and CDR2 SQIVND (reference sequence). The DNA for the CDR3 is TGTGCCAGTAGTACCCCCAGTCGGACTGAAGCTTTCTTT. This gives the protein CASSTPSRTEAFF. The whole variable domain, remainder taken from reference TRBV19 and TRBJ1-1, is DGGITQSPKYLFRKEGQNVTLSCEQNLNHDAMYWYRQDPGQGLRLIYYSQIVNDFQKGDIAEGYSVSREKKESFPLTVTSAQKNPTAFYLCASSTPSRTEAFFGQGTRLTVV.

V and J are TRBV15 and TRBJ2-7; D unclear. V lost 4 bases to trimming and J lost 3 bases, with 7 bases between them. The germline V gene has CDR1 LNHNV and CDR2 YYDKDF (reference sequence). This CDR3 comprises 12 residues. This chain's CDR3 is CATSKTDYEQYF. The CDR3 coding sequence is TGTGCCACCAGCAAGACGGACTACGAGCAGTACTTC.

The chain uses TRBV28 and TRBJ2-7, with 10 bases matching TRBD2. Unmatched junction bases numbered 3, after V lost 4 bases and J lost 0 bases. The CDR3 sequence is 15 residues long. Germline V CDR1 and CDR2: MDHEN, SYDVKM. CDR3 sequence (DNA): TGTGCCAGCAGTTCCCGGACTAGCGGCTCCTACGAGCAGTACTTC. Translation gives CASSSRTSGSYEQYF.

This chain uses TRBV2 with TRBJ1-1; unclear D gene. With 3 bases removed from V and 1 base from J, the gap between germline ends came to 12 bases. Germline V gives CDR1 SNHLY, CDR2 FYNNEI. The length of the CDR3 is 15 residues. The CDR3, as DNA: TGTGCCAGCAGTGATAGGAGGACTACGAACACTGAAGCTTTCTTT. Protein sequence: CASSDRRTTNTEAFF.

The chain carries TRBV29-1 and TRBJ1-2; D gene ambiguous. Looked up from germline, CDR1 is SQVTM and CDR2 is ANQGSEA. Trimming removed 4 bases at V and 4 bases at J, with 7 bases between. There are 11 residues in the CDR3. CDR3 sequence reads: CSVVGFYGYTF. The CDR3 region has the DNA TGCAGCGTTGTGGGGTTCTATGGCTACACCTTC.

This chain connects TRBV7-8 to TRBJ2-2, with 7 nucleotides matching TRBD1. V trimming: 4 bases; J trimming: 5 bases; junction bases outside the gene matches: 7. CDR3 length: 15 residues. Germline-derived CDR1 and CDR2 are SGHVS and FQNEAQ. The CDR3 region has the DNA TGTGCCAGCAGCTCCCTACAGGGGTATACCGGGGAGCTGTTTTTT. Translating gives CASSSLQGYTGELFF.

This clone was counted between two and nine times. The gene calls are TRBV5-6 and TRBJ2-3, with a possible D match to TRBD2 (5 bases). Germline V gene data show CDR1 as SGHDT and CDR2 as YYEEEE. The CDR3 totals 18 residues. V dropped 0 bases and J dropped 0 bases, with 17 bases sitting between them. The CDR3 nucleotides read TGTGCCAGCAGCTTGGGTGGGAGAACGGGTCTGAGCACAGATACGCAGTATTTT. Its protein product is CASSLGGRTGLSTDTQYF.

This clone is a singleton in its sample. The chain has TRBV21-1 and TRBJ1-1. TRBV21-1 is listed as a pseudogene. The CDR3 length is 12 residues. The CDR3 DNA sequence: TGTGCCAGCAGCAAAGTCAGCGTTGGAGCTTTCTTT. Encoded protein: CASSKVSVGAFF.

This chain uses TRBV11-2 with TRBJ2-5, with D unresolved. The CDR3 runs to 14 residues. Germline-derived CDR1 and CDR2 are SGHAT and FQNNGV. V was shortened by 5 bases and J by 5 bases, with 15 bases between the two germline ends. This CDR3 reads CASSKVVVGETQYF. CDR3 bases: TGTGCCAGCAGCAAAGTGGTTGTTGGGGAGACCCAGTACTTC.

The chain recombines TRBV30 with TRBJ1-2, with D perhaps TRBD1 (6 bases). The length of the CDR3 is 14 residues. Germline lookup yields CDR1 GTSNPN and CDR2 SVGIG (reference sequence). Trimming pared 5 bases from V and 7 bases from J, leaving 20 bases between. This CDR3 reads CAWGRGPEGRGYTF. The CDR3 bases are TGTGCCTGGGGCAGGGGCCCAGAGGGCCGTGGCTACACCTTC.

This clone occurred once. The J gene is TRBJ2-1, the V gene TRBV27, with 12 bases that match TRBD1. V gave up 7 bases and J gave up 7 bases; unmatched junction bases: 8. The CDR3 consists of 15 residues. Germline V lookup: CDR1 MNHEY, CDR2 SMNVEV (reference sequence). The CDR3 region is CASISGTGGWNEQFF. The CDR3, as DNA: TGTGCCAGCATTTCCGGGACAGGGGGCTGGAATGAGCAGTTCTTC.

This clone has a handful of counts. The chain is built from TRBV15 and TRBJ2-4; 12 nucleotides align to TRBD2. With V trimmed by 0 bases and J by 0 bases, 9 bases remained unmatched. The CDR3 has 20 amino acids. From germline, CDR1 is LNHNV and CDR2 YYDKDF (reference sequence). CDR3 region: CATSRDFRLAGGGAKNIQYF. The CDR3, as DNA: TGTGCCACCAGCAGAGATTTTAGGCTAGCGGGAGGGGGAGCCAAAAACATTCAGTACTTC.

The rearrangement uses TRBV27 and TRBJ1-5, with 9 bases that match TRBD1. Per germline, CDR1 MNHEY and CDR2 SMNVEV (reference sequence). V lost 1 base to trimming and J lost 6 bases; unmatched junction nucleotides: 10. There are 17 residues in the CDR3. The CDR3 is CASSLWSAGTGTQPQHF. In DNA, the CDR3 is TGTGCCAGCAGTTTATGGTCCGCCGGGACAGGGACTCAGCCCCAGCATTTT.

The chain employs TRBV7-2 and TRBJ2-7, with 7 bases matching TRBD2. The CDR3 consists of 15 residues. Germline assignment: CDR1 SGHTA and CDR2 FQGNSA. Germline trimming cut 4 bases from V and 5 bases from J; bases unmatched to any gene: 11. The CDR3: CASSSAAGVRNEQYF. CDR3 in DNA: TGTGCCAGCAGCTCTGCGGCGGGGGTTCGCAACGAGCAGTACTTC.

The rearrangement joins TRBV27 to TRBJ2-4; possible D gene TRBD2, 6 bases. The CDR3 spans 13 residues. V was cut by 0 bases and J by 6 bases, with 6 bases left in between. Germline CDR1 MNHEY, CDR2 SMNVEV (reference sequence). The CDR3 spells CASSLSGGNIQYF. The DNA of the CDR3 is TGTGCCAGCAGTTTATCGGGGGGAAACATTCAGTACTTC.

This chain links TRBV4-1 with TRBJ1-1; TRBD1 is a possible D gene (5 bases). The length of the CDR3 is 17 residues. Trimming stripped 0 bases from V and 0 bases from J, with 14 bases between. CDR1 is MGHRA and CDR2 is YSYEKL in the germline V gene. CDR3 nucleotides: TGCGCCAGCAGCCAAGAAACCCCAGGGTGGCTGAACACTGAAGCTTTCTTT. Translating it yields CASSQETPGWLNTEAFF.

The rearrangement uses TRBV6-1 and TRBJ2-1; 10 bases are shared with TRBD2. Germline values: CDR1 MNHNS, CDR2 SASEGT. The V and J ends lost 7 bases and 5 bases, in that order; junction bases with no gene match: 8. The CDR3 runs 15 residues. The CDR3 nucleotides read TGTGCCAGCACCCGAGTCGGACTAGCGGACAATGAGCAGTTCTTC. This codes for CASTRVGLADNEQFF.

The table lists this clone with a few counts. CDR3 residues: CASSNDLYSNQPQHF. The CDR3 DNA sequence: TGTGCCAGCAGTAATGACCTTTATAGCAATCAGCCCCAGCATTTT. The rearrangement links TRBV6-1 to TRBJ1-5; no clear D. V lost 5 bases, J lost 0 bases, and 11 bases lay in between. Germline V gives CDR1 MNHNS, CDR2 SASEGT. The CDR3 covers 15 residues.

This chain uses TRBV11-2 with TRBJ2-2; D remains ambiguous. Between the trimmed V and J ends, which lost 4 bases and 9 bases, there was a span of 15 bases. There are 14 residues in the CDR3. Germline V gene lookup returns CDR1 SGHAT and CDR2 FQNNGV. CDR3 protein: CASSSWVTGWELFF. The CDR3 DNA reads TGTGCCAGCAGCTCGTGGGTGACTGGCTGGGAGCTGTTTTTT.

The V call is TRBV10-3, the J call TRBJ2-7; D not resolved. The CDR3 has 16 residues. Germline V gene lookup returns CDR1 ENHRY and CDR2 SYGVKD. The V gene lost 10 bases and the J gene lost 1 base, with 23 bases spanning the gap. The DNA of the CDR3 is TGTGCCACCGTTCCCACCGACGGTGGTGTATCCTACGAGCAGTACTTC. As protein: CATVPTDGGVSYEQYF.